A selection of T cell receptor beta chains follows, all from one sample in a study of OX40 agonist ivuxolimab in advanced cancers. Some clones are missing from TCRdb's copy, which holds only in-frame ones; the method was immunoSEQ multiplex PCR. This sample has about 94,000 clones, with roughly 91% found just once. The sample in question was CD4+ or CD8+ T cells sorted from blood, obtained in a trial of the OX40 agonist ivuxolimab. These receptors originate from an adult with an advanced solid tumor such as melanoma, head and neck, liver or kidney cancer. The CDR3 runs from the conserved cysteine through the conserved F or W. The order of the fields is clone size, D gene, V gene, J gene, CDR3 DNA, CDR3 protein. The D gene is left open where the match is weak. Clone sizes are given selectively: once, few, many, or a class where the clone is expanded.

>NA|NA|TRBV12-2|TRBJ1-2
TGTGCAAGTCGCCGCTGGCAGGGCAACTATGGCTACACCTTC
CASRRWQGNYGYTF
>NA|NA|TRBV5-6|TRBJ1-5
TGTGCCAGCAGCCCGAGGACAGCCTTTAGCAATCAGCCCCAGCATTTT
CASSPRTAFSNQPQHF
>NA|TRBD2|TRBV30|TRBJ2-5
TGTGCCTGGAGTGAATTAGCACCGGGGGGTAGGGAGACCCAGTACTTC
CAWSELAPGGRETQYF
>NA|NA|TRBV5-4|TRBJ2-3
TGTGCCAGCAGCTTCGTCGGCTATACCCCGGATACGCAGTATTTT
CASSFVGYTPDTQYF
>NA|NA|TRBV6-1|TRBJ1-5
TGTGCCAGCACTTTCCGGGACACACCAAATCAGCCCCAGCATTTT
CASTFRDTPNQPQHF
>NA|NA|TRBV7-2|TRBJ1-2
TGTGCCAGCAGCTTACAGCAGGGAAATGGCTACACCTTC
CASSLQQGNGYTF
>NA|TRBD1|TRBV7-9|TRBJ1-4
TGTGCCAGCAGCGAGACAGGGGGCGTAACTAATGAAAAACTGTTTTTT
CASSETGGVTNEKLFF
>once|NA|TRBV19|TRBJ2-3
TGTGCCAGTAGTATGGATGCCAGGAAGAGGATCACAGATACGCAGTATTTT
CASSMDARKRITDTQYF
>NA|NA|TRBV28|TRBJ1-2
TGTGCCAGCAGTTTAATCTCGCCGGGGGCTAACTATGGCTACACCTTC
CASSLISPGANYGYTF
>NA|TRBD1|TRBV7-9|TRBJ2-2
TGTGCCAGCAGCTTAGCAGGACAGGGGGTCACCGGGGAGCTGTTTTTT
CASSLAGQGVTGELFF
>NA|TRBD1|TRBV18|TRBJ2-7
TGTGCCAGCTCACATGAGCCGGGACAGGGATACGAGCAGTACTTC
CASSHEPGQGYEQYF
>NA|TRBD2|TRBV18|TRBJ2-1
TGTGCCAGCTCACCACCAAAGGGTTTCGCGCTAGCGGTCCATGAGCAGTTCTTC
CASSPPKGFALAVHEQFF
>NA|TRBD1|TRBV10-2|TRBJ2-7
TGCGCCAGCAGAAAGCCGACAGGGGACTACGAGCAGTACTTC
CASRKPTGDYEQYF
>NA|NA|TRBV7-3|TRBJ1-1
TGTGCCAGCAGCTTAATCGGGGGGGCCACTGAAGCTTTCTTT
CASSLIGGATEAFF
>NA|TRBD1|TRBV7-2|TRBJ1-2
TGTGCCAGCAGCTTAGGACGGGACAGGGTTTCTGGCTACACCTTC
CASSLGRDRVSGYTF
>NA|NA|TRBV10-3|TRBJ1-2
TGTGCCATCAGCGGGTCCGAGGTGGGCTACACCTTC
CAISGSEVGYTF
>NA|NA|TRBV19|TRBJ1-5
TGTGCCAGTAGCCAACTCAATCAGCCCCAGCATTTT
CASSQLNQPQHF
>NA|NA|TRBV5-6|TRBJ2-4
TGTGCCAGCAGCTTGGCGGGGCTAGCCAAAAACATTCAGTACTTC
CASSLAGLAKNIQYF
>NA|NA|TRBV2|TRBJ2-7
TGTGCCAGCAGTGAATACACGAGCTCCTACGAGCAGTACTTC
CASSEYTSSYEQYF
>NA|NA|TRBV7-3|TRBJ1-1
TGTGCCAGCAGCCCTGGGGGGAACACTGAAGCTTTCTTT
CASSPGGNTEAFF
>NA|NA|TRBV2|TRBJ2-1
TGTGCCAGCAGTGACTCGGCGTCGGGCTACAATGAGCAGTTCTTC
CASSDSASGYNEQFF
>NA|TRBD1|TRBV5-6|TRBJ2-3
TGTGCCAGCAGCTTAGACAGGGGGCCGGACACAGATACGCAGTATTTT
CASSLDRGPDTDTQYF
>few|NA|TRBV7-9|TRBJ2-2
TGTGCCAGCAGCTTAGCGGGCCCTGACACCGGGGAGCTGTTTTTT
CASSLAGPDTGELFF
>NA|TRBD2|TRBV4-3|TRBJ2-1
TGCGCCAGCAGCCAATTGACTAGCGGGGGGAATGAGCAGTTCTTC
CASSQLTSGGNEQFF
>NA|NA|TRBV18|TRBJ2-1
TGTGCCAGCTCACCACGGGCAGCTTACAATGAGCAGTTCTTC
CASSPRAAYNEQFF
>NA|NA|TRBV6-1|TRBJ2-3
TGTGCCAGCAGTGAGCAACAGGGAAATACGCAGTATTTT
CASSEQQGNTQYF
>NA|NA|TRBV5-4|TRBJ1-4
TGTGCCAGCAGGGCCCGGGACGGGGAAAAACTGTTTTTT
CASRARDGEKLFF
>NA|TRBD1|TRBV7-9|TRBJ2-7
TGTGCCAGCAGCCTAAGGACAGGGAGCTACGAGCAGTACTTC
CASSLRTGSYEQYF
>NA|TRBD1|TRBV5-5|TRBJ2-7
TGTGCCAGCAGCCCCACAGGGGTCGGGCAGTACTTC
CASSPTGVGQYF
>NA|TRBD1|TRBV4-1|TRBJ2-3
TGCGCCAGCAGCCAAGATTTTACAGGGGATCAAACAGATACGCAGTATTTT
CASSQDFTGDQTDTQYF
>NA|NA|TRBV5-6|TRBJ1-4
TGTGCCAGCAGCGCGAGGACGGTTTATAATGAAAAACTGTTTTTT
CASSARTVYNEKLFF
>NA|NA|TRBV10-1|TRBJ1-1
TGCGCCAGCAGGGCCGCAGAGGGGAACACTGAAGCTTTCTTT
CASRAAEGNTEAFF
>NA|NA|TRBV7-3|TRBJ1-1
TGTGCCAGCAGCCCCATCGCGCGGGGGGAAGCTTTCTTT
CASSPIARGEAFF
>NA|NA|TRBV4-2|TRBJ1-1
TGTGCCAGCAGCCAAGAGGGGTTCCCCGAAGCTTTCTTT
CASSQEGFPEAFF
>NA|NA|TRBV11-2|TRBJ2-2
TGTGCCAGCAGCGTAGGTCTTGTGGGGGGCACCGGGGAGCTGTTTTTT
CASSVGLVGGTGELFF
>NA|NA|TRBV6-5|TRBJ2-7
TGTGCCAGCAGTCAAATCCAAAGGTCCTACGAGCAGTACTTC
CASSQIQRSYEQYF
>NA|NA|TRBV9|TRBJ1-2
TGTGCCAGCAGCGTAGACTCGTTTCAAGGCTACACCTTC
CASSVDSFQGYTF
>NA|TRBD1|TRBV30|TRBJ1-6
TGTGCCTGGAGTGCCGGGACAGCGAATTCACCCCTCCACTTT
CAWSAGTANSPLHF
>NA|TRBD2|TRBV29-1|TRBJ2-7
TGCAGCGCCTCTATAGCGGGGAGCTCCTACGAGCAGTACTTC
CSASIAGSSYEQYF
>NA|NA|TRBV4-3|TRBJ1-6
TGCGCCAGCAGCCAAGCACAGATTTTTAGTTCACCCCTCCACTTT
CASSQAQIFSSPLHF
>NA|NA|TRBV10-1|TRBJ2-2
TGCGCCAGCAGTGAGGCCCGACCGGGGGTCGGGGAGCTGTTTTTT
CASSEARPGVGELFF
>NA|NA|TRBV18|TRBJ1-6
TGTGCCAGCTCACCACCGTCCACAGGGAACAATTCACCCCTCCACTTT
CASSPPSTGNNSPLHF
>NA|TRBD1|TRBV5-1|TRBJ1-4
TGCGCCAGCAGCTTGAGGGGGCCAACTAATGAAAAACTGTTTTTT
CASSLRGPTNEKLFF
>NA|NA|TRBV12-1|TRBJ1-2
TGTGCCAGCAGCTTCCAAGTAGGACAGGCGAACTATGGCTACACCTTC
CASSFQVGQANYGYTF
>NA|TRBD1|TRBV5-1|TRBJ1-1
TGCGCCAGCAGCCCCCGCTCTTCCCGGGACAGGGGGATCACTGAAGCTTTCTTT
CASSPRSSRDRGITEAFF
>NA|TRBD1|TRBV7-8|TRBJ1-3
TGTGCCAGCAGCCCAACAGGGGCTCGAAACACCATATATTTT
CASSPTGARNTIYF
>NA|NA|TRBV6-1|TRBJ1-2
TGTGCCAGCACCTTCTATGGGATTAACTATGGCTACACCTTC
CASTFYGINYGYTF
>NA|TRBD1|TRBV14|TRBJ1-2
TGTGCCAGCAGCACCAGGGGGTCGAGGTATGGCTACACCTTC
CASSTRGSRYGYTF
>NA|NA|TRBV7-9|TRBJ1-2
TGTGCCAGCAGCCCCGGGGAGGGTCTCTATGGCTACACCTTC
CASSPGEGLYGYTF
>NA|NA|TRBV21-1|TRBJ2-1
TGTGCCAGCAGCAAAGCGGCCCGGGACAGGGGAAGGAATGAGCAGTTCTTC
CASSKAARDRGRNEQFF
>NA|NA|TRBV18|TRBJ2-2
TGTGCCAGCTCACCAGGGCGACCGGACACCGGGGAGCTGTTTTTT
CASSPGRPDTGELFF
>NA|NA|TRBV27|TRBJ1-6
TGTGCCAGCAGTTTATCGGGGACGCGGAATTCACCCCTCCACTTT
CASSLSGTRNSPLHF
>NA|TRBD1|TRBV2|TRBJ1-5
TGTGCCAGCAAATGGGGGACAGGGGATAATCAGCCCCAGCATTTT
CASKWGTGDNQPQHF